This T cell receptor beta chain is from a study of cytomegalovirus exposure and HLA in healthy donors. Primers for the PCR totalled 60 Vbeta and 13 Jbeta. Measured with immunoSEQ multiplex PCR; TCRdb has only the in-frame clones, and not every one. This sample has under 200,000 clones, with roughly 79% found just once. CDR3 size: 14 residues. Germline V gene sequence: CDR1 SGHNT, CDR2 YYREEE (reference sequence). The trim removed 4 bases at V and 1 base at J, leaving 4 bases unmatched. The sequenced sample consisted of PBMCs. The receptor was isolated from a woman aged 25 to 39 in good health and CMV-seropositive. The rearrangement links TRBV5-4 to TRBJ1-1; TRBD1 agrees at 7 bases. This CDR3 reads CASSQTGTNTEAFF. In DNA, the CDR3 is TGTGCCAGCAGCCAGACAGGGACGAACACTGAAGCTTTCTTT.